This T cell receptor beta chain was sequenced in a study of T cell responses to AZD1222 COVID-19 vaccine. Notes on the study in general: Without day 14 samples, only post-peak T cell repertoires were studied. At 160-218 and 743-854, vaccine-associated CD4 TCRs were dominant, and they spanned spike. Targeting of unmutated variant regions was reportedly seen in nearly half of spike-specific TCRs.

CDR1 is SGHDN, CDR2 FVKESK, per germline. Trimming stripped 4 bases from V and 7 bases from J, with 16 bases between. The CDR3 covers 14 residues. Worth noting for this clone: Antigen unknown.

Clones were read by immunoSEQ multiplex PCR, and TCRdb kept only the in-frame ones, dropping some. The repertoire holds some 150,000 clones, about 94% seen once, with less than 6.5% in the top ten. The sequence came from an adult in good health. The specimen comprised peripheral blood, sampled on day 0 of AZD1222 vaccination. V and J are TRBV14 and TRBJ1-1; D gene unclear. CDR3 region: CASSPRVTLFEAFF. The CDR3 DNA follows: TGTGCCAGCAGCCCCCGAGTGACCCTCTTTGAAGCTTTCTTT.